The next 2 T cell receptor beta chains were all read from a single sample in a study of vaccination and CD4 T cells after COVID-19. This sample's treatment: approximately nine-day PBMC culture with coronavirus spike peptide pools or control peptides (ViraFEST assay). The Oncomine TCR Beta short-read assay sequenced DNA from cultured CD4+ T cells. Using its own MiXCR run on the PCR reads, TCRdb lists one record per CDR3 protein. The table has some 15,000 distinct CDR3 sequences, over 50% seen once. These receptors lack a known antigen. Sequenced sample: CD4+ T cells from blood, cultured in vitro. The receptors were sampled from a human donor who had recovered from COVID-19.

This chain uses TRBV20-1 with TRBJ2-1; 10 bases are a match to TRBD2. Germline V gene data show CDR1 as DFQATT and CDR2 as SNEGSKA (reference sequence). With 0 bases clipped from V and 6 bases from J, the junction kept 8 bases outside the gene matches. This CDR3 has 16 amino acids. CDR3 loop: CSARDPASGSSNEQFF. The CDR3 coding sequence is TGCAGTGCTAGAGACCCTGCTAGCGGGAGCTCCAATGAGCAGTTCTTC.

J is TRBJ2-3 and V is TRBV19; 10 nucleotides agree with TRBD2. V shed 4 bases and J 4 bases; nucleotides not matched to a gene: 5. Germline lookup yields CDR1 LNHDA and CDR2 SQIVND (reference sequence). The CDR3 is 15 residues long. In nucleotides, the CDR3 is TGTGCCAGTAGTAACAGCGGGAGGGCCCCAGATACGCAGTATTTT. Amino acid sequence: CASSNSGRAPDTQYF. The whole variable domain, filled in from reference TRBV19 and TRBJ2-3, reads DGGITQSPKYLFRKEGQNVTLSCEQNLNHDAMYWYRQDPGQGLRLIYYSQIVNDFQKGDIAEGYSVSREKKESFPLTVTSAQKNPTAFYLCASSNSGRAPDTQYFGPGTRLTVL.